One and the same sample provided the 2 T cell receptor beta chains below, sequenced in a study of shared clonotypes between healthy human individuals. Assay used: immunoSEQ multiplex PCR; TCRdb lists only in-frame clones, some missing. This table has fewer than 700,000 clones, around three quarters appearing once. The specimen was PBMCs. These TCRs come from a woman in her thirties or forties in good health. Some clones in this sample may be carry-over from other donors' samples.

This clone was observed a single time. A far larger clone is just one base off, so this is likely a read error. V usage is TRBV29-1 and J usage is TRBJ1-1; D may be TRBD1 (6 bases). The CDR3 loop spans 12 amino acids. Germline V CDR1 and CDR2: SQVTM, ANQGSEA. The CDR3 DNA reads as TGCAGCGTTGAAAAGGGGGGAACTGACGCTTTCTTT. This sequence encodes CSVEKGGTDAFF. Supplemented by reference TRBV29-1 and TRBJ1-1, the full variable domain reads SAVISQKPSRDICQRGTSLTIQCQVDSQVTMMFWYRQQPGQSLTLIATANQGSEATYESGFVIDKFPISRPNLTFSTLTVSNMSPEDSSIYLCSVEKGGTDAFFGQGTRLTVV.

The chain joins TRBV27 to TRBJ2-3; 9 bases map to TRBD2. CDR1 and CDR2 from the germline V gene are MNHEY and SMNVEV (reference sequence). This CDR3 region has 16 residues. J was trimmed by 1 base and V by 4 bases; bases with no gene match: 6. The DNA for the CDR3 is TGTGCCAGCAGTTGGCCTAGCGGGATCCGCACAGATACGCAGTATTTT. It encodes CASSWPSGIRTDTQYF.